The rows below give T cell receptor beta chains drawn from one sample of a study of shared clonotypes between healthy human individuals. Sequencing used immunoSEQ multiplex PCR; TCRdb keeps in-frame clones, though not all of them. The data contain over 2 million clones, around 93% of them seen just once; the ten biggest clones take up about 0.41%. Sequencing input: naive CD4+ T cells from PBMCs. The receptors were gathered from a man aged 18 to 35 in good health. Some clones in this sample may be carry-over from other donors' samples. Each CDR3 is given with its conserved first and last residue. D genes are given only for firm matches. Rows may omit the clone size; those that give it use once, few, many or a size class.

NA	TRBV19	TRBJ1-4	NA	CASSLERWTNEKLFF	TGTGCCAGTAGTCTCGAAAGGTGGACTAATGAAAAACTGTTTTTT
NA	TRBV2	TRBJ1-1	NA	CASSVDGNTEAFF	TGTGCCAGCAGTGTTGACGGGAACACTGAAGCTTTCTTT
NA	TRBV5-1	TRBJ2-4	NA	CASSLGSQGGIQYF	TGCGCCAGCAGCTTGGGGTCCCAGGGAGGCATTCAGTACTTC
NA	TRBV19	TRBJ2-1	NA	CASSALRNEQFF	TGTGCCAGTAGTGCACTTCGGAATGAGCAGTTCTTC
TRBD1	TRBV6-1	TRBJ1-1	NA	CASTPDRGPTEAFF	TGTGCCAGCACCCCAGACAGGGGGCCAACTGAAGCTTTCTTT
NA	TRBV5-1	TRBJ1-2	NA	CASSSMEGYTF	TGCGCCAGCAGCAGCATGGAAGGCTACACCTTC
TRBD2	TRBV5-6	TRBJ2-5	NA	CASSSGLAGGPYF	TGTGCCAGCAGCTCGGGACTAGCGGGAGGCCCGTACTTC
NA	TRBV29-1	TRBJ2-5	NA	CSAAYPQIHRETQYF	TGCAGCGCTGCCTACCCCCAGATTCATAGGGAGACCCAGTACTTC
TRBD2	TRBV7-6	TRBJ2-3	NA	CASSSASGSTDTQYF	TGTGCCAGCAGCTCCGCTAGCGGGAGCACAGATACGCAGTATTTT
TRBD2	TRBV28	TRBJ2-7	NA	CASKTSGSSGEQYF	TGTGCCAGCAAAACTAGCGGGAGCTCGGGAGAGCAGTACTTC
TRBD1	TRBV30	TRBJ1-5	NA	CAWSPGTGVNQPQHF	TGTGCCTGGAGTCCCGGGACAGGGGTCAATCAGCCCCAGCATTTT
TRBD2	TRBV19	TRBJ2-1	NA	CASSLQLAGTGSYNEQFF	TGTGCCAGTAGTTTGCAGCTAGCGGGAACGGGCTCCTACAATGAGCAGTTCTTC
TRBD2	TRBV5-4	TRBJ2-3	NA	CASSLKTSGTSDTQYF	TGTGCCAGCAGCTTAAAGACTAGCGGGACGTCAGATACGCAGTATTTT
TRBD1	TRBV19	TRBJ2-5	NA	CASSRQGTETQYF	TGTGCCAGTAGTAGACAGGGGACGGAGACCCAGTACTTC
NA	TRBV5-1	TRBJ1-1	NA	CASSLAGAALNTEAFF	TGCGCCAGCAGCTTGGCCGGGGCGGCTTTGAACACTGAAGCTTTCTTT
NA	TRBV5-4	TRBJ1-1	NA	CASSLRGGTEAFF	TGTGCCAGCAGCTTGAGAGGAGGTACTGAAGCTTTCTTT
NA	TRBV4-1	TRBJ1-2	NA	CASSQPRTAYGYTF	TGCGCCAGCAGCCAACCCCGGACAGCCTATGGCTACACCTTC
NA	TRBV5-1	TRBJ2-5	NA	CASSLGREETQYF	TGCGCCAGCAGTTTAGGCCGAGAGGAGACCCAGTACTTC
NA	TRBV28	TRBJ1-5	NA	CASSLLGGGNQPQHF	TGTGCCAGCAGTTTATTGGGAGGGGGCAATCAGCCCCAGCATTTT
TRBD1	TRBV28	TRBJ1-5	NA	CASSSPGTGYLQPQHF	TGTGCCAGCAGTTCACCCGGGACAGGATACCTCCAGCCCCAGCATTTT
NA	TRBV25-1	TRBJ2-2	NA	CASSEFGPGVGELFF	TGTGCCAGCAGTGAATTCGGGCCCGGTGTCGGGGAGCTGTTTTTT
NA	TRBV29-1	TRBJ2-1	NA	CSVPRGWFEQFF	TGCAGCGTTCCCCGTGGCTGGTTTGAGCAGTTCTTC
TRBD1	TRBV9	TRBJ2-2	NA	CASSDRDRVDTGELFF	TGTGCCAGCAGCGACCGGGACAGGGTGGACACCGGGGAGCTGTTTTTT
NA	TRBV10-3	TRBJ2-1	NA	CATMRDAGDNEQFF	TGTGCCACCATGAGGGACGCAGGGGACAATGAGCAGTTCTTC
NA	TRBV5-1	TRBJ2-1	NA	CASSPRRGPNNEQFF	TGCGCCAGCAGCCCCCGGAGGGGGCCGAACAATGAGCAGTTCTTC
TRBD1	TRBV28	TRBJ1-1	NA	CASSPGPQGAAEAFF	TGTGCCAGCAGTCCCGGCCCACAGGGGGCGGCTGAAGCTTTCTTT
NA	TRBV11-3	TRBJ2-2	once	CASSTRGTTGELFF	TGTGCCAGCAGCACCAGGGGGACTACCGGGGAGCTGTTTTTT
NA	TRBV6-5	TRBJ2-3	NA	CASSYGTSPTDTQYF	TGTGCCAGCAGTTACGGGACAAGCCCCACAGATACGCAGTATTTT
NA	TRBV2	TRBJ1-4	NA	CASSERVLEKLFF	TGTGCCAGCAGTGAAAGGGTACTCGAAAAACTGTTTTTT
TRBD1	TRBV5-6	TRBJ1-1	NA	CASSLVRAGGRRTEAFF	TGTGCCAGCAGCTTGGTTAGGGCAGGGGGCCGTCGAACTGAAGCTTTCTTT
NA	TRBV29-1	TRBJ1-4	NA	CSVVWAAGEKLFF	TGCAGCGTTGTCTGGGCGGCAGGCGAAAAACTGTTTTTT
NA	TRBV19	TRBJ1-2	once	CASSIAEGGLYTF	TGTGCCAGTAGTATAGCAGAGGGCGGCCTCTACACCTTC
NA	TRBV12-1	TRBJ1-5	few	CASRGIGLPQHF	TGTGCCAGCAGAGGTATCGGTTTACCCCAGCATTTT
NA	TRBV18	TRBJ1-5	NA	CASAPLQGEPQHF	TGTGCCAGCGCCCCTTTACAGGGTGAGCCCCAGCATTTT
TRBD2	TRBV28	TRBJ2-1	NA	CASSSPTGTSGSLTQFF	TGTGCCAGCAGTTCTCCAACCGGGACTAGCGGGTCCTTGACGCAGTTCTTC